The rows below give T cell receptor beta chains drawn from one sample of a study of T cells in tuberculosis. Measured with immunoSEQ multiplex PCR; TCRdb has only the in-frame clones, and not every one. The table has 30,000 to 35,000 clones, just under 97% seen once; the top ten hold around 2%. The sequencing input was PBMCs. The receptors here all came from a donor between 10 and 35 years old with latent tuberculosis or without tuberculosis infection. CDR3s include the opening cysteine and the closing phenylalanine or tryptophan. Fields, in order: J gene, V gene, clone size, D gene, CDR3 DNA, CDR3 protein. A D gene is named only where the DNA matches it firmly. Clone size, where shown, is once, few, many, or a class for clones that have expanded.

J: TRBJ2-6
V: TRBV7-1
size: .
D: .
DNA: TGTGCCAGCCGAGGACAAAGTCGGGCCAACGTCCTGACTTTC
CDR3: CASRGQSRANVLTF

J: TRBJ2-3
V: TRBV12-5
size: once
D: .
DNA: TGTGCTAGTGGTTGGACTAGCACAGATACGCAGTATTTT
CDR3: CASGWTSTDTQYF

J: TRBJ1-1
V: TRBV2
size: .
D: .
DNA: TGTGCCAGCAGTGGACAGGAGAACACTGAAGCTTTCTTT
CDR3: CASSGQENTEAFF

J: TRBJ2-5
V: TRBV11-3
size: .
D: TRBD2
DNA: TGTGCCAGCAGCTTAGGGGGGACTAAAGAGACCCAGTACTTC
CDR3: CASSLGGTKETQYF

J: TRBJ1-1
V: TRBV4-3
size: .
D: .
DNA: TGCGCCAGCAGCCGAACGCTGGGGGCCGGAGAAGCTTTCTTT
CDR3: CASSRTLGAGEAFF

J: TRBJ1-2
V: TRBV4-3
size: once
D: TRBD1
DNA: TGCGCCAGCAGCCAAGACTTTTCGGGACAGGGGAATGGCTACACCTTC
CDR3: CASSQDFSGQGNGYTF

J: TRBJ2-2
V: TRBV15
size: .
D: TRBD2
DNA: TGTGCCACCAGCAGAGATCGATTAGCGGGGGACACCGGGGAGCTGTTTTTT
CDR3: CATSRDRLAGDTGELFF

J: TRBJ1-2
V: TRBV5-1
size: .
D: .
DNA: TGCGCCAGCAGCTTAGACAGCAACTATGGCTACACCTTC
CDR3: CASSLDSNYGYTF

J: TRBJ2-5
V: TRBV27
size: .
D: .
DNA: TGTGCCAGCAGACCCCCAGGAGGGATCGAGACCCAGTACTTC
CDR3: CASRPPGGIETQYF

J: TRBJ1-2
V: TRBV27
size: .
D: .
DNA: TGTGCCAGCAGTTTAAGTGGCAGATTTAACTATGGCTACACCTTC
CDR3: CASSLSGRFNYGYTF

J: TRBJ2-1
V: TRBV5-1
size: .
D: .
DNA: TGCGCCAGCAGCTTTGGCGCCTCGATCGGGAATGAGCAGTTCTTC
CDR3: CASSFGASIGNEQFF

J: TRBJ1-2
V: TRBV5-1
size: .
D: TRBD1
DNA: TGCGCCAGCAGCCTAGGACAGGGCCGTCGTCGCTACACCTTC
CDR3: CASSLGQGRRRYTF

J: TRBJ2-1
V: TRBV5-4
size: .
D: TRBD2
DNA: TGTGCCAGCAGCGACAGCGGGGGGGCCGATGAGCAGTTCTTC
CDR3: CASSDSGGADEQFF

J: TRBJ2-2
V: TRBV4-3
size: .
D: .
DNA: TGCGCCAGCAGCCAAACGACAGAGAACACCGGGGAGCTGTTTTTT
CDR3: CASSQTTENTGELFF

J: TRBJ2-1
V: TRBV4-1
size: .
D: TRBD2
DNA: TGCGCCAGCAGCCAGGCGGGACTAGCTTTCAATGAGCAGTTCTTC
CDR3: CASSQAGLAFNEQFF

J: TRBJ1-1
V: TRBV7-9
size: .
D: .
DNA: TGTGCCAGCAGCACGGACAGTCTTGAAGCTTTCTTT
CDR3: CASSTDSLEAFF

J: TRBJ2-7
V: TRBV23-1
size: .
D: .
DNA: TGCGCCAGCAGTCAACCCCAGGGTTCCCACAGGGACGAGCAGTACTTC
CDR3: CASSQPQGSHRDEQYF

J: TRBJ2-3
V: TRBV29-1
size: .
D: TRBD1
DNA: TGCAGCGTTGACAGGGGGCTTGATACGCAGTATTTT
CDR3: CSVDRGLDTQYF